The clone carrying this T cell receptor (beta chain) was observed a single time. The authors' processing: Estimates of nucleated cell counts were drawn from the amplification of reference gene primers. The protocol was immunoSEQ multiplex PCR, while the TCRdb copy is restricted to in-frame clones and leaves out a portion. Clone size and V and J calls were adopted from that table, with D and trimming inferred from the DNA. The sample contains about 210,000 clones, roughly 86% of which appear only once. These data are taken from a study of blood T cell repertoires in COVID-19. The germline gives CDR1 LNHDA, CDR2 SQIVND (reference sequence). The CDR3 is made up of 13 amino acids. The V and J ends lost 7 bases and 4 bases, in that order; junction bases with no gene match: 6.

This chain connects TRBV19 to TRBJ1-2, with 7 bases fitting TRBD1. The sequenced material came from peripheral blood. This sequence originates from a man aged 60-69 years with acute or convalescent COVID-19. The CDR3 DNA reads TGTGCCAGTACCCCGACAGGGTTCTATGGCTACACCTTC. Translation: CASTPTGFYGYTF.